Here is one T cell receptor (beta chain) with its context. This clonotype was recorded a few times. It has no known antigen specificity. Base qualities are missing; no much larger clone stands one base away. The V end loses 6 bases and the J end loses 3 bases, and a stretch of 10 bases separates them. The cysteine opens and the phenylalanine closes a CDR3 of 12 amino acids. The DNA shown is the 36-base CDR3, in frame from base 1. According to the germline V gene, CDR1 reads SQVTM and CDR2 reads ANQGSEA. The donors were six healthy women who made up three monozygous twin pairs. Each of the three twin pairs had been raised together, and the twins in each pair were thought likely to have encountered the same infectious agents and vaccines. TCR cDNA libraries were prepared from RNA that was isolated from peripheral blood mononuclear cells. The sample comes from a study of identical twins' blood T cells (dated by TCRdb to about 2013). A note on the overall study: The approximately twelve libraries, six for the alpha chain and six for the beta chain, yielded 50 million or so Illumina reads in total. TCR alpha and beta chain repertoires of three pairs of monozygous twins were compared using next-generation sequencing to assess genetic influence on repertoire formation. Results and caveats for the whole study, not just this receptor: Looking at the most abundant TCRbeta clonotypes, every donor had more CDR3 sequences in common with her twin than with unrelated donors. The number of CDR3 clonotypes shared between two donors was mainly determined by the product of the cloneset sizes of the two donors, and no clear deviation from this trend was shown by twins. Twin pairs were reported to be markedly more alike in V gene usage than unrelated donors were, even when looking at non-selected out-of-frame TCRbeta clonotypes. Because the twins were reared together, environmental influences could not be ruled out as the explanation for twin similarity. Independent studies were stated to be required to validate the proposed role of the TCRalpha J segment in MHC recognition during thymic selection.

The library was obtained by 5' RACE. The data were produced on an Illumina Genome Analyzer IIx. RNA-based TCR cDNA libraries were prepared by a previously described protocol with several modifications. To prevent cross-contamination, sample-specific barcodes were added to both ends of each TCR cDNA library during cDNA synthesis and amplification. Processing in the source paper ran as follows. Between about 90,000 and nearly 550,000 clonotypes were identified per individual, and roughly 2.2 to 3.6 million CDR3-containing reads were obtained per library. Reads with improper barcode index combinations were discarded, and clonesets were then built for each library with the MiTCR software. While assembling CDR3 clonotypes, MiTCR filtered or rescued low-quality reads and corrected PCR and sequencing errors. Artificial out-of-frame clonotypes were removed by being mapped to in-frame sequences, with one indel in the CDR3 allowed. V and J gene usage similarity between donors was measured as Jensen-Shannon divergence divided by mean entropy. TCRdb itself trimmed the public reads at Q25 with fastp, ran MiXCR and retained productive beta chains. Rows are combined by CDR3 protein, so each entry shows the most common genes and DNA. These V and J calls are TCRdb output, not the study's own analysis. For this sample the table gives 350,000 to 400,000 distinct CDR3 sequences, of which 28% were detected only once. About 6.1% of the sample is taken by the ten largest.

The chain is encoded by TRBV29-1 joined to TRBJ2-3, with the D gene too uncertain to name. This sequence was found in a woman aged 18-50 years in good health. The specimen was PBMCs. The CDR3 is CSVIAMTDTQYF. The DNA sequence follows: TGCAGCGTCATAGCAATGACAGATACGCAGTATTTT.